One sample yielded the 20 T cell receptor beta chains listed below, sequenced in a study of Graves' ophthalmopathy and Graves' hyperthyroidism. Beta-chain TCR CDR3 regions were amplified from RNA transcripts. Second-round multiplex PCR came after a first-round RT-PCR that employed HTBI primers. One entry per CDR3 protein, called by TCRdb with MiXCR from the multiplex PCR reads. The sample shows 350,000 to 400,000 distinct CDR3 sequences, approximately 20% of them seen only once. Sequencing input: peripheral blood. The receptor set was obtained from a young woman with Graves' ophthalmopathy.

This clonotype came up many times. V gene TRBV5-1 combines with J gene TRBJ1-3; D is uncertain. The CDR3 is made up of 18 amino acids. Trimming shortened V by 5 bases and J by 5 bases, and 26 bases separated the two germline ends. Germline CDR1 is SGHRS and CDR2 is YFSETQ. The CDR3 DNA reads TGCGCCAGCAGTACAGTTTTTGATTCAGGCCTGAACAGAAACACCATATATTTT. It specifies CASSTVFDSGLNRNTIYF.

This clonotype was seen at least ten times. The V gene is TRBV11-2, the J gene TRBJ1-1, with D maybe TRBD1 (5 bases). V was clipped by 6 bases and J by 6 bases, with 11 bases between them. The V gene's germline CDR1 is SGHAT and CDR2 FQNNGV. The CDR3 has 12 residues. The CDR3 nucleotides read TGTGCCAGCAGGCAGGGTGTCCCTGAAGCTTTCTTT. Residues: CASRQGVPEAFF.

V and J are TRBV11-2 and TRBJ2-1; 12 nucleotides line up with TRBD1. V shed 5 bases and J 9 bases; nucleotides not matched to a gene: 8. Per germline, CDR1 SGHAT and CDR2 FQNNGV. CDR3 size: 15 residues. The CDR3 DNA reads as TGTGCCAGCAGCCCCGGGACAGGGGGCGGGGGTGAGCAGTTCTTC. Protein product: CASSPGTGGGGEQFF.

This clonotype was detected ten times or more. V and J are TRBV7-8 and TRBJ1-2, with D possibly TRBD1 on 5 matching bases. The CDR3 covers 19 residues. V lost 3 bases and J 1 base, leaving 24 bases between the germline ends. Germline V gene sequence: CDR1 SGHVS, CDR2 FQNEAQ. CDR3 sequence: CASSLGRPHYQFRNYGYTF. The DNA for the CDR3 is TGTGCCAGCAGCTTGGGGCGACCTCACTATCAATTTCGTAACTATGGCTACACCTTC.

J is TRBJ2-7 and V is TRBV12-3 or TRBV12-4; D is perhaps TRBD1 or TRBD2 (5 bases each). V was clipped by 3 bases and J by 6 bases, with 12 bases between them. The CDR3 is 13 residues long. CDR3 DNA sequence: TGTGCCAGCAGTTTTGGGGGTCTCACCGAGCAGTACTTC. Translated, it gives CASSFGGLTEQYF.

V is TRBV28 and J is TRBJ2-7; 8 bases map to TRBD1. This CDR3 contains 15 residues. After removal of 7 bases from V and 5 bases from J, the junction contained 13 bases not matched to a gene. The germline V gene encodes CDR1 MDHEN and CDR2 SYDVKM. The CDR3 nucleotides read TGTGCCAGCATCCCCAGGGGGCAGGGGGTCAACGAGCAGTACTTC. It codes for CASIPRGQGVNEQYF.

This clonotype was counted ten times or more. The CDR3 sequence is CASREGAGGELFF. CDR3 sequence (DNA): TGTGCCAGCAGGGAGGGCGCCGGCGGGGAGCTGTTTTTT. The V gene is TRBV27, the J gene TRBJ2-2; D is possibly TRBD2 (6 bases). The CDR3 consists of 13 residues. The germline V gene encodes CDR1 MNHEY and CDR2 SMNVEV (reference sequence). V was pared by 6 bases and J by 7 bases, with 12 bases between.

This clonotype was recorded at least ten times. This chain connects TRBV19 to TRBJ2-4, with a possible D match to TRBD2 (6 bases). The V end was cut by 3 bases, the J end by 5 bases, with 11 bases between. This CDR3 is 14 amino acids long. Germline V gene sequence: CDR1 LNHDA, CDR2 SQIVND (reference sequence). CDR3 amino acids: CASSMTWGENIQYF. As DNA, the CDR3 is TGTGCCAGTAGTATGACGTGGGGGGAAAACATTCAGTACTTC.

This clonotype appeared many times. This sequence joins TRBV12-3 or TRBV12-4 and TRBJ1-5; D is ambiguous. The V and J ends lost 5 bases and 7 bases respectively, with 12 bases between them. This CDR3 is built from 13 residues. Here the CDR3 DNA reads TGTGCCAGCAGTCCCCGGGGTCACCAGCCCCAGCATTTT. It codes for CASSPRGHQPQHF.

In its sample, this clonotype was seen many times. The CDR3 spells CASSSLAASGRVYEQYF. DNA for the CDR3: TGTGCCAGCAGTTCTCTTGCGGCTAGCGGGAGGGTTTACGAGCAGTACTTC. This chain joins TRBV27 and TRBJ2-7; 12 bases line up with TRBD2. The CDR3 is made up of 17 amino acids. V lost 4 bases, J lost 4 bases, and 11 bases stayed unmatched. In germline, CDR1 is MNHEY, CDR2 SMNVEV (reference sequence).

This clonotype has ten or more counts. This sequence joins TRBV20-1 and TRBJ1-2, with D unclear. Germline V gene lookup returns CDR1 DFQATT and CDR2 SNEGSKA (reference sequence). V was clipped by 2 bases and J by 3 bases, with 16 bases between them. This CDR3 has 15 amino acids. The CDR3 nucleotides are TGCAGTGCTAGACCAGGACGGATCGCCGACTATGGCTACACCTTC. Translating it yields CSARPGRIADYGYTF.

This clonotype was recorded only once. The chain joins TRBV10-3 to TRBJ1-3; possibly TRBD1 for D (6 bases). Trimming removed 4 bases at V and 8 bases at J, with 12 bases between. From germline, CDR1 is ENHRY and CDR2 SYGVKD. The CDR3 is made up of 13 amino acids. This CDR3 is CAISVPGEDTIYF. For the CDR3, the DNA is TGTGCCATCAGTGTGCCAGGGGAGGACACCATATATTTT.

There are many counts of this clonotype. The chain uses TRBV29-1 and TRBJ2-6; D is unresolved. The CDR3 covers 16 residues. Trimming took 4 bases from V and 2 from J, leaving 15 bases between them. Germline CDR1 reads SQVTM; CDR2 reads ANQGSEA. CDR3 protein: CSVGTLTPTGANVLTF. The CDR3 DNA reads as TGCAGCGTTGGGACCCTAACCCCGACTGGGGCCAACGTCCTGACTTTC. The entire variable domain, with the rest obtained from reference TRBV29-1 and TRBJ2-6, is as follows: SAVISQKPSRDICQRGTSLTIQCQVDSQVTMMFWYRQQPGQSLTLIATANQGSEATYESGFVIDKFPISRPNLTFSTLTVSNMSPEDSSIYLCSVGTLTPTGANVLTFGAGSRLTVL.

Many counts were recorded for this clonotype. The V gene is TRBV7-2, the J gene TRBJ2-5; 13 nucleotides agree with TRBD2. Germline V CDR1 and CDR2: SGHTA, FQGNSA. The trim removed 1 base at V and 5 bases at J, leaving 1 base unmatched. This CDR3 is built from 15 residues. The CDR3 DNA reads TGTGCCAGCAGCTTAGGGGGACTAGCGGGGGAGACCCAGTACTTC. It yields the protein CASSLGGLAGETQYF. The full variable domain, in which reference TRBV7-2 and TRBJ2-5 provide the parts outside the CDR3, is GAGVSQSPSNKVTEKGKDVELRCDPISGHTALYWYRQSLGQGLEFLIYFQGNSAPDKSGLPSDRFSAERTGGSVSTLTIQRTQQEDSAVYLCASSLGGLAGETQYFGPGTRLLVL.

This clonotype has a count of ten or more. The gene calls are TRBV11-2 and TRBJ1-2; D remains ambiguous. With 1 base removed from V and 4 bases from J, the gap between germline ends came to 16 bases. CDR3 length: 16 amino acids. CDR1 is SGHAT and CDR2 is FQNNGV in the germline V gene. DNA of the CDR3: TGTGCCAGCAGCTTAGTGGAGGGAGGAAAACGCTATGGCTACACCTTC. Protein sequence: CASSLVEGGKRYGYTF.

Many counts were recorded for this clonotype. The J gene is TRBJ2-2, the V gene TRBV12-3 or TRBV12-4; unclear D gene. CDR3 length equals 14 residues. V gave up 6 bases and J gave up 4 bases, with 12 bases separating them. CDR3 loop: CASSATDFTGELFF. In DNA, the CDR3 is TGTGCCAGCAGCGCGACCGACTTCACCGGGGAGCTGTTTTTT.

The J gene is TRBJ2-7, the V gene TRBV12-3 or TRBV12-4, with 9 bases identical to TRBD2. This CDR3 is built from 14 residues. J lost 4 bases, V lost 4 bases, and 5 bases had no gene match. The CDR3 protein is CASSWGGGVYEQYF. CDR3 in DNA: TGTGCCAGCAGTTGGGGCGGGGGGGTATACGAGCAGTACTTC.

This clonotype was seen many times. The chain joins TRBV29-1 to TRBJ2-4; no firm D call. The germline V gene encodes CDR1 SQVTM and CDR2 ANQGSEA. The ends were cut back, 4 bases at V and 0 bases at J, with 16 bases in the middle. The length of the CDR3 is 16 residues. CDR3 bases: TGCAGCGTTGGGGTGGAGTCACCATTAGCCAAAAACATTCAGTACTTC. Translated: CSVGVESPLAKNIQYF.

J is TRBJ2-5 and V is TRBV24-1; D might be TRBD1 (6 bases). The CDR3 runs to 15 residues. CDR1 is KGHDR and CDR2 is SFDVKD in the germline V gene. V was trimmed by 10 bases and J by 4 bases, leaving 21 bases between them. CDR3 sequence reads: CATSEGGPSRETQYF. Written as DNA, the CDR3 is TGTGCCACATCCGAAGGGGGACCGAGTCGAGAGACCCAGTACTTC.

This clonotype was counted at least ten times. The chain links TRBV11-2 to TRBJ2-5, with 7 bases matching TRBD1. The germline V gene encodes CDR1 SGHAT and CDR2 FQNNGV. This CDR3 spans 14 amino acids. Trimming at V came to 2 bases and at J to 5 bases, leaving 5 bases not matched to a gene. The CDR3 loop reads CASSLPGQRETQYF. CDR3 DNA sequence: TGTGCCAGCAGCTTACCGGGACAGAGGGAGACCCAGTACTTC.